The rows below give T cell receptor beta chains drawn from one sample of a study of cytomegalovirus exposure and HLA in healthy donors. The repertoire was sequenced with immunoSEQ multiplex PCR; TCRdb's copy has only in-frame clones and lacks some. The data contain around 160,000 clones, roughly 85% of them singletons. The sample comprised PBMCs. All receptors come from a young man in good health and CMV-seropositive. Both conserved end residues are part of each CDR3. The D gene is left open where the match is weak. Some rows mark clone size as missing; the rest say once, few, many or name a class of expanded clone.

TRBJ2-7 | NA | 19 | TRBD2 | TRBV27 | TGTGCCAGCAGTTCCGGCGGGACTAGCGGGGGGTGGAGCTCCTACGAGCAGTACTTC | CASSSGGTSGGWSSYEQYF
TRBJ2-3 | NA | 15 | TRBD1 | TRBV7-9 | TGTGCCAGCAGCTTGCCGAGGGGGCAGGCAGATACGCAGTATTTT | CASSLPRGQADTQYF
TRBJ1-2 | NA | 14 | TRBD1 | TRBV5-6 | TGTGCCAGCAGCCCTGGGACAGGCCACTATGGCTACACCTTC | CASSPGTGHYGYTF
TRBJ1-2 | NA | 15 | NA | TRBV27 | TGTGCCAGCAGTCTCTCGGGGGGCGGATTTTATGGCTACACCTTC | CASSLSGGGFYGYTF
TRBJ2-2 | NA | 16 | NA | TRBV6-5 | TGTGCCAGCAGTTACCAACGACCAGGGAACACCGGGGAGCTGTTTTTT | CASSYQRPGNTGELFF
TRBJ1-2 | NA | 14 | TRBD1 | TRBV5-1 | TGCGCCAGCAACCCAGGGGGGCCGGACTATGGCTACACCTTC | CASNPGGPDYGYTF
TRBJ1-3 | NA | 13 | NA | TRBV5-4 | TGTGCCAGCAGCTTGGAGGAGGGAAACACCATATATTTT | CASSLEEGNTIYF
TRBJ1-2 | once | 15 | NA | TRBV29-1 | TGCAGCGTGGGCCCTGACCGGGCATTCTCGGGGGGCTACACCTTC | CSVGPDRAFSGGYTF
TRBJ1-2 | NA | 14 | NA | TRBV5-6 | TGTGCCAGCAGCTTGGGACGGGGAAACTATGGCTACACCTTC | CASSLGRGNYGYTF
TRBJ1-1 | few | 12 | NA | TRBV19 | TGTGCCAGTCGGGACTTGAACACTGAAGCTTTCTTT | CASRDLNTEAFF
TRBJ2-7 | NA | 18 | TRBD1 | TRBV6-1 | TGTGCCAGCAGTGAACAGTTTAGGACAGGGAGTCCCTATTACGAGCAGTACTTC | CASSEQFRTGSPYYEQYF
TRBJ1-3 | NA | 14 | NA | TRBV5-4 | TGTGCCAGCAGCCGGACGGGAAGAGGAAACACCATATATTTT | CASSRTGRGNTIYF
TRBJ2-4 | once | 13 | NA | TRBV19 | TGTGCCAGTAGCGGTTCAACCAAAAACATTCAGTACTTC | CASSGSTKNIQYF
TRBJ2-3 | NA | 16 | NA | TRBV5-4 | TGTGCCAGCAGCCACTTCCCCCCAGTTCAAGGGTTCGAGGGGGATTTT | CASSHFPPVQGFEGDF
TRBJ1-1 | NA | 13 | NA | TRBV7-9 | TGTGCCAGCAGCTTTGGAGGGGGGGCTTGGGCTTTCTTT | CASSFGGGAWAFF
TRBJ2-5 | NA | 15 | TRBD1 | TRBV18 | TGTGCCAGCTCACCAGCCGACAGGGTCGGGGAGACCCAGTACTTC | CASSPADRVGETQYF
TRBJ1-5 | few | 12 | NA | TRBV7-9 | TGTGCCAGCAGCTTTCATGATCAGCCCCAGCATTTT | CASSFHDQPQHF
TRBJ2-5 | NA | 14 | TRBD1 | TRBV5-1 | TGCGCCAGCAGCCGGCCGACAGGGGAAGAGACCCAGTACTTC | CASSRPTGEETQYF
TRBJ1-2 | NA | 16 | TRBD1 | TRBV27 | TGTGCCAGCAGTTTCGGACAGGGATCTCCTAACTATGGCTACACCTTC | CASSFGQGSPNYGYTF
TRBJ1-5 | NA | 14 | NA | TRBV7-2 | TGTGCCAGCAGCTTAGCGGGCAGAAATCAGCCCCAGCATTTT | CASSLAGRNQPQHF
TRBJ1-1 | NA | 14 | NA | TRBV7-2 | TGTGCCAGCAGCTTCGGACAGAAGAACACTGAAGCTTTCTTT | CASSFGQKNTEAFF
TRBJ1-6 | NA | 16 | NA | TRBV7-2 | TGTGCCAGCAGCTTAGATCTGGGCAGGCGCTCTCCACCCCTCCACTTT | CASSLDLGRRSPPLHF
TRBJ1-4 | NA | 15 | TRBD1 | TRBV5-4 | TGTGCCAGCAGCTGGGGGGACAGGGAGGGTGAAAAACTGTTTTTT | CASSWGDREGEKLFF
TRBJ2-5 | NA | 16 | NA | TRBV4-2 | TGTGCCAGCAGCCAAGGAAGTGCCAGGGGCCAAGAGACCCAGTACTTC | CASSQGSARGQETQYF
TRBJ2-7 | NA | 15 | TRBD1 | TRBV19 | TGTGCCAGTCGAGTTGGACAGGGCAGCACCTACGAGCAGTACTTC | CASRVGQGSTYEQYF
TRBJ1-3 | NA | 14 | NA | TRBV7-9 | TGTTCCTTTGACGGGGTTCTCTCTGGAAACACCATATATTTT | CSFDGVLSGNTIYF
TRBJ2-1 | once | 16 | NA | TRBV30 | TGTGCCTGGAGTGGGGGGCTAGTTTCCTCCTACAATGAGCAGTTCTTC | CAWSGGLVSSYNEQFF
TRBJ1-1 | NA | 15 | NA | TRBV19 | TGTGCCAGTAGTATCCCGACAGTCATGAACACTGAAGCTTTCTTT | CASSIPTVMNTEAFF
TRBJ2-1 | NA | 13 | NA | TRBV7-3 | TGTGCCAGCAGCGTAGGGGCCTACAATGAGCAGTTCTTC | CASSVGAYNEQFF
TRBJ1-1 | NA | 13 | NA | TRBV5-1 | TGCGCCAGCTCCCCCACAGAAAACACTGAAGCTTTCTTT | CASSPTENTEAFF
TRBJ2-2 | NA | 16 | TRBD2 | TRBV11-2 | TGTGCCAGCAGCTCAGCCGGGACTAGCGGGGCCGGGGAGCTGTTTTTT | CASSSAGTSGAGELFF
TRBJ2-7 | NA | 16 | NA | TRBV4-3 | TGCGCCAGCAGCCAAGAAAATCCAGGGGACACCTACGAGCAGTACTTC | CASSQENPGDTYEQYF
TRBJ2-3 | NA | 11 | TRBD1 | TRBV10-1 | TGCGCCAGCAGTGGACAGGGAACGCAGTATTTT | CASSGQGTQYF
TRBJ1-2 | few | 13 | TRBD1 | TRBV5-1 | TGCGCCAGCAGCGTGACAGGGGACTATGGCTACACCTTC | CASSVTGDYGYTF
TRBJ2-3 | NA | 18 | TRBD1 | TRBV5-1 | TGCGCCAGCAGCTTGGCTGCCCACCCTGGACAGGGTACAGATACGCAGTATTTT | CASSLAAHPGQGTDTQYF
TRBJ1-6 | NA | 16 | NA | TRBV13 | TGTGCCAGCAGCTTAGGCCATAGGGGTTCGGGCTCACCCCTCCACTTT | CASSLGHRGSGSPLHF
TRBJ1-6 | once | 15 | TRBD1 | TRBV13 | TGTGCCAGCAGCTTAGGCCAGGGGGTGAGGTCACCCCTCCACTTT | CASSLGQGVRSPLHF
TRBJ1-5 | once | 15 | NA | TRBV6-5 | TGTGCCAGCAGTTACGACTCTCTCGGGGGTCAGCCCCAGCATTTT | CASSYDSLGGQPQHF
TRBJ1-1 | few | 15 | NA | TRBV19 | TGTGCCAGTAGGTATCACCTGGGAGGGAGCGCTGAAGCTTTCTTT | CASRYHLGGSAEAFF
TRBJ2-3 | NA | 14 | NA | TRBV7-3 | TGTGCCAGCAGCTTAAGGAGAACCACAGATACGCAGTATTTT | CASSLRRTTDTQYF
TRBJ2-5 | NA | 13 | NA | TRBV19 | TGTGCCAGTAGTATGGAGGGGAGGGAGACCCAGTACTTC | CASSMEGRETQYF
TRBJ2-3 | NA | 15 | TRBD2 | TRBV5-1 | TGCGCCAGCAGCTCAGCGGGGGGGCCCACAGATACGCAGTATTTT | CASSSAGGPTDTQYF
TRBJ2-1 | NA | 12 | TRBD1 | TRBV6-1 | TGTGCCAGCAGTGAGGGACAGTTTAGGCAGTTCTTC | CASSEGQFRQFF
TRBJ2-3 | NA | 17 | NA | TRBV7-2 | TGTGCCAGCAGCTATGTTTTAAGGGGGGGCGGGTTCGATACGCAGTATTTT | CASSYVLRGGGFDTQYF
TRBJ1-6 | NA | 14 | NA | TRBV5-8 | TGTGCCAGCAGCTTGGGATCAGATAATTCACCCCTCCACTTT | CASSLGSDNSPLHF
TRBJ2-7 | NA | 18 | TRBD2 | TRBV5-1 | TGCGCCAGCAGCTTGTTTAGTAGCGGGGGAACGACGGGGGACGAGCAGTACTTC | CASSLFSSGGTTGDEQYF
TRBJ2-7 | NA | 15 | NA | TRBV28 | TGTGCCAGCAGTTTAGGGCAATACGGGGTTTCCGAGCAGTACTTC | CASSLGQYGVSEQYF
TRBJ2-3 | NA | 15 | TRBD2 | TRBV11-2 | TGTGCCAGCAGCTTAGATTGGGGGGGGACAGATACGCAGTATTTT | CASSLDWGGTDTQYF
TRBJ1-5 | NA | 14 | NA | TRBV19 | TGTGCCAGTAGTATCGTGGGGGGGGATCAGCCCCAGCATTTT | CASSIVGGDQPQHF
TRBJ2-2 | NA | 15 | NA | TRBV6-5 | TGTGCCAGCAGTTTTGCAGTCATGAACACCGGGGAGCTGTTTTTT | CASSFAVMNTGELFF
TRBJ1-2 | NA | 14 | TRBD1 | TRBV18 | TGTGCCAGCTCACCAGTCGGGACAGACTATGGCTACACCTTC | CASSPVGTDYGYTF
TRBJ2-1 | once | 16 | NA | TRBV11-2 | TGTGCCAGCAGCTCAAAATCAGGGTCGCCCTACAATGAGCAGTTCTTC | CASSSKSGSPYNEQFF
TRBJ2-2 | NA | 13 | TRBD1 | TRBV15 | TGTGCCACCAGCGCAGGGGGCACCGGGGAGCTGTTTTTT | CATSAGGTGELFF
TRBJ2-2 | NA | 15 | NA | TRBV7-9 | TGTGCCAGCAGCTTCGGGACAAATAATCCCGGGGAGCTGTTTTTT | CASSFGTNNPGELFF
TRBJ2-3 | NA | 17 | NA | TRBV4-1 | TGCGCCAGCAGCCAGATTGATTGGACTGTCAATGGGGATACGCAGTATTTT | CASSQIDWTVNGDTQYF
TRBJ2-5 | NA | 13 | TRBD2 | TRBV5-1 | TGCGCCAGCACCCGCACGGGGGGGGAGACCCAGTACTTC | CASTRTGGETQYF
TRBJ2-1 | NA | 15 | TRBD1 | TRBV19 | TGTGCCAGTAGTCTCCTAGACAGGGATGACAATGAGCAGTTCTTC | CASSLLDRDDNEQFF
TRBJ1-2 | NA | 13 | NA | TRBV18 | TGTGCCAGCTCACCAACGTCTGCGGATGGCTACACCTTC | CASSPTSADGYTF